This T cell receptor (beta chain) derives from a study of blood T cell repertoires in COVID-19. Overall study: The United States, Italy and Spain supplied acute and convalescent COVID-19 samples.

V was clipped by 5 bases and J by 4 bases; unmatched bases: 6. There are 15 residues in the CDR3. Germline V CDR1 and CDR2: MDHEN, SYDVKM. Original processing notes: The authors estimated nucleated cell counts from reference gene primer amplification. Profiling relied on immunoSEQ multiplex PCR, and the TCRdb table lists in-frame clones only, not all of them. Clone size and V and J calls were adopted from that table, with D and trimming inferred from the DNA. The sample has 100,000 to 150,000 clones; 85% to 90% are singletons. The TCR sequence derives from a man at least 80 years old with active or convalescent COVID-19. The sample was peripheral blood. The V and J genes are TRBV28 and TRBJ2-2; 8 bases line up with TRBD2. CDR3: CASSIRGGGTGELFF. CDR3 in DNA: TGTGCCAGCAGTATTCGGGGGGGCGGCACCGGGGAGCTGTTTTTT.